The rows below give T cell receptor beta chains drawn from one sample of a study of beta chain features in type 1 diabetes. Assay: immunoSEQ multiplex PCR; the TCRdb copy retains only in-frame clones and omits some. Of about 650,000 clones in the sample, roughly 12% are singletons; the top ten hold about 0.11%. Sequenced material: naive CD4+ T cells from blood. Receptors originate from a man aged 25 to 40 with type 1 diabetes. CDR3s include the opening cysteine and the closing phenylalanine or tryptophan. Fields, in order: clone size, V gene, CDR3 length, D gene, J gene, CDR3 DNA, CDR3 protein. The D gene is left open where the match is weak. A clone size is listed for some rows: how often the clone was seen (once, few, many), or a class if it is expanded.

>-|TRBV5-1|16|TRBD1|TRBJ1-2
TGCGCCTCCCAGGCGGGACAGGGGGTATCCAACTATGGCTACACCTTC
CASQAGQGVSNYGYTF
>-|TRBV2|13|-|TRBJ1-1
TGTGCCAGCAGTGATGGAGTGAACACTGAAGCTTTCTTT
CASSDGVNTEAFF
>few|TRBV10-3|15|TRBD2|TRBJ2-1
TGTGCCATCAGTGAGTCCGGGGGGATATACAATGAGCAGTTCTTC
CAISESGGIYNEQFF
>few|TRBV2|17|-|TRBJ2-4
TGTGCCAGCAGAGGACCTCTCAACAGGGTTGACAAAAACATTCAGTACTTC
CASRGPLNRVDKNIQYF
>once|TRBV4-2|15|TRBD2|TRBJ2-7
TGTGCCAGCAGCCAAGAACTAGCGGATAGATACGAGCAGTACTTC
CASSQELADRYEQYF
>-|TRBV7-2|14|-|TRBJ1-4
TGTGCCAGCAGATTTGACAGAACTAATGAAAAACTGTTTTTT
CASRFDRTNEKLFF
>-|TRBV5-1|14|TRBD1|TRBJ2-7
TGCGCCAGCAGCCCCGGACAGGACTCCTACGAGCAGTACTTC
CASSPGQDSYEQYF
>few|TRBV11-2|13|-|TRBJ2-3
TGTGCCAGCAGCTACAGCGGCACAGATACGCAGTATTTT
CASSYSGTDTQYF
>-|TRBV9|14|-|TRBJ2-5
TGTGCCAGCAGCGCCCGTGGGGTCGAAGAGACCCAGTACTTC
CASSARGVEETQYF
>-|TRBV7-9|16|TRBD2|TRBJ2-5
TGTGCCAGCAGAAAAAGCGCGGGGGGTCTCGAAGAGACCCAGTACTTC
CASRKSAGGLEETQYF
>few|TRBV11-3|15|TRBD2|TRBJ2-1
TGTGCCAGCAGAGCCTCGGGACTAGCGGGTCGAAGGCAGTTCTTC
CASRASGLAGRRQFF
>-|TRBV29-1|15|-|TRBJ1-5
TGCAGCGTTTCCACCGGGACAAAGAACAATCAGCCCCAGCATTTT
CSVSTGTKNNQPQHF
>few|TRBV18|13|-|TRBJ2-7
TGTGCCAGCTCACCCAACGATAATTACGAGCAGTACTTC
CASSPNDNYEQYF
>-|TRBV5-1|14|-|TRBJ2-1
TGCGCCAGCAGCCTTAACGGGGCTAACAATGAGCAGTTCTTC
CASSLNGANNEQFF
>-|TRBV30|14|-|TRBJ2-3
TGTGCCTGGAGTTGGGACGGCCTGGGGAATACGCAGTATTTT
CAWSWDGLGNTQYF
>-|TRBV30|13|-|TRBJ2-5
TGTGCCTGGAGTAGGAACTCACAAGAGACCCAGTACTTC
CAWSRNSQETQYF
>few|TRBV7-9|19|TRBD2|TRBJ2-1
TGTGCCAGCAGCCCTGATCTAGGGACTAGCTCATACTCCTACAATGAGCAGTTCTTC
CASSPDLGTSSYSYNEQFF
>few|TRBV7-2|13|-|TRBJ1-1
TGTGCCAGCAGCGCAACAGTGGGAACTGAAGCTTTCTTT
CASSATVGTEAFF
>few|TRBV7-6|13|-|TRBJ2-5
TGTGCCAGCAGCCAGCAGCAGTGGGAGACCCAGTACTTC
CASSQQQWETQYF
>-|TRBV28|15|-|TRBJ2-7
TGTGCCAGCAGTCAAGGACAGTGGAGTAAGGACGAGCAGTACTTC
CASSQGQWSKDEQYF
>few|TRBV25-1|14|TRBD1|TRBJ1-5
TGTGCCAGCAGCGATACAGGGGGAGGTCAGCCCCAGCATTTT
CASSDTGGGQPQHF
>-|TRBV9|14|-|TRBJ1-2
TGTGCCAGCAGCCCTGATGGGGGCCCCTATGGCTACACCTTC
CASSPDGGPYGYTF
>-|TRBV7-9|15|-|TRBJ2-2
TGTGCCAGCAGCTACCGGGATGGGTACACCGGGGAGCTGTTTTTT
CASSYRDGYTGELFF
>-|TRBV7-2|14|TRBD1|TRBJ2-1
TGTGCCACCCAGGTAGGACAGGGTTACAATGAGCAGTTCTTC
CATQVGQGYNEQFF
>few|TRBV29-1|15|TRBD1|TRBJ2-7
TGCAGCACCGACTCGGGACAGGGGGGTATCGACGAGCAGTACTTC
CSTDSGQGGIDEQYF
>few|TRBV5-1|15|TRBD1|TRBJ2-3
TGCGCCAGCAGCTTGGAGGACAGGGGCGCAGATACGCAGTATTTT
CASSLEDRGADTQYF
>-|TRBV13|13|-|TRBJ1-3
TGTGCCAGCCGGGAGCAAACTGGAAACACCATATATTTT
CASREQTGNTIYF
>few|TRBV7-9|11|-|TRBJ2-1
TGTGCCAGCAGCTTCTACAATGAGCAGTTCTTC
CASSFYNEQFF
>-|TRBV19|15|-|TRBJ1-2
TGTGCCAGTAGTTCCTGGGGCACCACGAACTATGGCTACACCTTC
CASSSWGTTNYGYTF
>-|TRBV30|16|TRBD2|TRBJ2-3
TGTGCCTGGAGTAAAGGGCTAGCGGGGAGCACAGATACGCAGTATTTT
CAWSKGLAGSTDTQYF